Below, one TCR beta chain is given with its context. The data stem from a study of blood T cell repertoires in COVID-19. Study background: Material from acute and convalescent COVID-19 was sourced from the United States, Italy and Spain. PBMCs, B-cell-depleted T cells, or T cells were the source of the cDNA or gDNA that made up the material.

How the authors handled the data: Amplification of reference gene primers was used by the study to estimate nucleated cell counts. Generated by immunoSEQ multiplex PCR, the TCRdb table keeps only in-frame clones and is missing some. The V and J calls and clone size are taken from that table; D and trimming were inferred from the DNA. The repertoire holds about 250,000 clones, with about 87% as singletons. Trimming left V 4 bases short and J 0 bases short, with 7 bases between. The CDR3 length is 12 residues. The V gene's germline CDR1 is SQVTM and CDR2 ANQGSEA. Recovered status applied to Cohort 3 donors who had two consecutive negative PCRs. It also applied to those with clearance or with symptom resolution.

Sequencing used PBMCs or T cells enriched from blood (not recorded which). The chain has TRBV29-1 and TRBJ2-7; D is unresolved. The clonotype comes from a woman in her forties or fifties who had recovered from COVID-19. In nucleotides, the CDR3 is TGCAGCGTTGGCAGGAACTCCTACGAGCAGTACTTC. Encoded protein: CSVGRNSYEQYF.